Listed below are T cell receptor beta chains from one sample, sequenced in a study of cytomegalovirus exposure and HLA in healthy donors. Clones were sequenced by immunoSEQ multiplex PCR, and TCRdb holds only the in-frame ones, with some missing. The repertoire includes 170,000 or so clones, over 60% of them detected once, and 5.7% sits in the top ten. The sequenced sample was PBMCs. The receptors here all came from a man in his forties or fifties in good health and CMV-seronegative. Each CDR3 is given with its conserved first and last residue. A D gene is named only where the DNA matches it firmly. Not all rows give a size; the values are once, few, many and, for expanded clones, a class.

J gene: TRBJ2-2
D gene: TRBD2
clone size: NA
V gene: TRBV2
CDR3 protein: CASSLTSGRSGELFF
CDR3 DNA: TGTGCCAGCAGTCTGACTAGCGGGAGAAGCGGGGAGCTGTTTTTT

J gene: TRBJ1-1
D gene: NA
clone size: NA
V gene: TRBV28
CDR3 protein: CASSVRETEAFF
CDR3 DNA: TGTGCCAGCAGCGTCAGGGAAACTGAAGCTTTCTTT

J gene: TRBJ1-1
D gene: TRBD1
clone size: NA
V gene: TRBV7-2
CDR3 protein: CASSILTGAGEAFF
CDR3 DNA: TGTGCCAGCAGCATCCTAACAGGGGCGGGTGAAGCTTTCTTT

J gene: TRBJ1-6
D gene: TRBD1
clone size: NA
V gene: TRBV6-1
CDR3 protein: CASRGGGQNNSPLHF
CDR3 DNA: TGTGCCAGCCGCGGGGGGGGACAGAACAATTCACCCCTCCACTTT

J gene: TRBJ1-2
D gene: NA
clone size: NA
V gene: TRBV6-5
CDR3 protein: CASSFAGELSYTF
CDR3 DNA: TGTGCCAGCAGTTTCGCAGGGGAGTTGAGCTACACCTTC

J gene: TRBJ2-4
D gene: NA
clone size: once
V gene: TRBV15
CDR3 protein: CATSRELAKNIQYF
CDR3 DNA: TGTGCCACCAGCAGAGAACTCGCCAAAAACATTCAGTACTTC

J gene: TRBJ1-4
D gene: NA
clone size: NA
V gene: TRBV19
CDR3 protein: CASSKIPGERKLFF
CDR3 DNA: TGTGCCAGTAGTAAAATCCCGGGGGAACGAAAACTGTTTTTT

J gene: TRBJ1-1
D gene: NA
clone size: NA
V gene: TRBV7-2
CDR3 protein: CASSSSWGGTEAFF
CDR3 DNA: TGTGCCAGCAGCTCAAGTTGGGGGGGCACTGAAGCTTTCTTT

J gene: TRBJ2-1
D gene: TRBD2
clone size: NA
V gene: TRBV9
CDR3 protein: CASSVRGELINEQFF
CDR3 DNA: TGTGCCAGCAGCGTACGGGGGGAGCTTATCAATGAGCAGTTCTTC

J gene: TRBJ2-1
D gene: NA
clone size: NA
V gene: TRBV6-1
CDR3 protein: CANSAYSYNEQFF
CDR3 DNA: TGTGCCAACAGCGCGTACTCCTACAATGAGCAGTTCTTC

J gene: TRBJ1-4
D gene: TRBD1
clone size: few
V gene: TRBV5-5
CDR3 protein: CASSYSRDSLEKLFF
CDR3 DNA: TGTGCCAGCAGCTACAGCCGGGACAGCCTCGAAAAACTGTTTTTT

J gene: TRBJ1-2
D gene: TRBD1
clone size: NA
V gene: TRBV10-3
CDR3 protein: CAISDRGGPNYGYTF
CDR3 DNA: TGTGCCATCTCGGACAGGGGGGGCCCTAACTATGGCTACACCTTC

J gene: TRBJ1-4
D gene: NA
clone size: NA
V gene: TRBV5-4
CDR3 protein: CASSFQGTNEKLFF
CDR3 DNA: TGTGCCAGCAGCTTCCAGGGAACTAATGAAAAACTGTTTTTT

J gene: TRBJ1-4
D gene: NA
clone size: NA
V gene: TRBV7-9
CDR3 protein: CASSLAASREKLFF
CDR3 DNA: TGTGCCAGCAGCTTAGCGGCCAGTCGTGAAAAACTGTTTTTT

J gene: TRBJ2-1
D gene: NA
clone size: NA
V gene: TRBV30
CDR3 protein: CAWSPGQHNEQFF
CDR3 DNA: TGTGCCTGGAGTCCGGGACAACACAATGAGCAGTTCTTC

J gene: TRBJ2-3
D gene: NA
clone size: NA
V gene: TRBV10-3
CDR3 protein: CAISGGRADTQYF
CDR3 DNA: TGTGCCATCAGTGGCGGCAGGGCAGATACGCAGTATTTT

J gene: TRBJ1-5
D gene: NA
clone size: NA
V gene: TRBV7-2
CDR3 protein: CASSSGGANQPQHF
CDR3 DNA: TGTGCCAGCAGCTCAGGAGGGGCCAATCAGCCCCAGCATTTT

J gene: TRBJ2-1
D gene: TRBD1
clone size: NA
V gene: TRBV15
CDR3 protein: CATSPDRHNEQFF
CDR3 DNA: TGTGCCACCAGCCCGGACAGGCACAATGAGCAGTTCTTC

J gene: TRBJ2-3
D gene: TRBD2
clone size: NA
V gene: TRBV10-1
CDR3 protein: CASSPTSGGPSSTDTQYF
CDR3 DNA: TGCGCCAGCAGTCCAACTAGCGGGGGACCCTCTAGCACAGATACGCAGTATTTT

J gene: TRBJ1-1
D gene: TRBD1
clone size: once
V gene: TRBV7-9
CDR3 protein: CASSSYTGATEAFF
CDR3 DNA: TGTGCCAGCAGCTCATACACAGGGGCCACTGAAGCTTTCTTT

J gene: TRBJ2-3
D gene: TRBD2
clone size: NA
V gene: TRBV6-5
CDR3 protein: CASSRGLVTDTQYF
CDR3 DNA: TGTGCCAGCAGCCGCGGACTAGTAACAGATACGCAGTATTTT

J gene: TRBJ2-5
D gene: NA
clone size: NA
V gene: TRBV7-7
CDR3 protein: CASSLSSMETQYF
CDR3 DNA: TGTGCCAGCAGCTTGAGCTCTATGGAGACCCAGTACTTC

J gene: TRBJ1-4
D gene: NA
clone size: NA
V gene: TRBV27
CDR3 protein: CASSPRRREGEKLFF
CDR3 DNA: TGTGCCAGCAGTCCCCGACGGAGGGAGGGAGAAAAACTGTTTTTT

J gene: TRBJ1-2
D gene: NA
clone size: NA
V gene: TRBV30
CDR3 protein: CAWNRANYGYTF
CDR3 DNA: TGTGCCTGGAACAGGGCGAACTATGGCTACACCTTC

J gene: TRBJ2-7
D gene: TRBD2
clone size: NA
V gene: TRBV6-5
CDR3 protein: CASSSQGLAEYEQYF
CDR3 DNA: TGTGCCAGCAGTTCTCAAGGACTAGCGGAGTACGAGCAGTACTTC

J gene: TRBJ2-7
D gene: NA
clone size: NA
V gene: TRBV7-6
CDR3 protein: CASSFGQDSYEQYF
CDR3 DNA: TGTGCCAGCAGCTTTGGGCAGGACTCCTACGAGCAGTACTTC

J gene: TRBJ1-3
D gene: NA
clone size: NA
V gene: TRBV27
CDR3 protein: CASSLSSGFGNTIYF
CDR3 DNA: TGTGCCAGCAGTTTATCATCAGGGTTTGGAAACACCATATATTTT

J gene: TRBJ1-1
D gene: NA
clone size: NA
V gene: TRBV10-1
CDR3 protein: CASSGGSRNTEAFF
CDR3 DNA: TGCGCCAGCAGTGGCGGGTCTAGGAACACTGAAGCTTTCTTT

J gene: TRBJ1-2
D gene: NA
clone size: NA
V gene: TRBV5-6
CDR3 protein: CASSSGGGNRGYTF
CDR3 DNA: TGTGCCAGCAGCTCGGGTGGGGGGAATCGGGGCTACACCTTC

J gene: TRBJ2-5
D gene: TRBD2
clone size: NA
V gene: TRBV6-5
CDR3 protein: CASSYGQAGQETQYF
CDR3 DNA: TGTGCCAGCAGTTACGGACAAGCGGGGCAAGAGACCCAGTACTTC

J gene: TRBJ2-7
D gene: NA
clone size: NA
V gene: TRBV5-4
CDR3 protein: CASSWGGGSSYEQYF
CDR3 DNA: TGTGCCAGCAGCTGGGGTGGCGGGTCTTCCTACGAGCAGTACTTC

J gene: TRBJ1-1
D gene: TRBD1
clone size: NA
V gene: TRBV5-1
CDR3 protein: CASSLGQGTMNTEAFF
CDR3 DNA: TGCGCCAGCAGCTTGGGACAGGGAACGATGAACACTGAAGCTTTCTTT

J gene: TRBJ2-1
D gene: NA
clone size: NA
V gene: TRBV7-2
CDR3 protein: CASSDPGAGLYNEQFF
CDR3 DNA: TGTGCCAGCAGCGACCCGGGAGCGGGCCTCTACAATGAGCAGTTCTTC

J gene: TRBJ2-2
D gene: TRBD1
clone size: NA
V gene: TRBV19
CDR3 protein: CASSPGQGMAGELFF
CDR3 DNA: TGTGCCAGTAGTCCGGGACAGGGAATGGCCGGGGAGCTGTTTTTT

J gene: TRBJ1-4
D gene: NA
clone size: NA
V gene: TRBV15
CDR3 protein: CATSRPFLRANEKLFF
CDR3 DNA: TGTGCCACCAGCAGACCTTTCCTCAGGGCTAATGAAAAACTGTTTTTT

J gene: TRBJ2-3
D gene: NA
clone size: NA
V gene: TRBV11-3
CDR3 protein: CASSLTGVSDTQYF
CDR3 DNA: TGTGCCAGCAGCTTGACGGGAGTCTCAGATACGCAGTATTTT

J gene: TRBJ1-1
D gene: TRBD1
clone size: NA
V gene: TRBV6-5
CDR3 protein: CASSYSDRADTEAFF
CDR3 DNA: TGTGCCAGCAGTTACTCGGACAGGGCGGACACTGAAGCTTTCTTT

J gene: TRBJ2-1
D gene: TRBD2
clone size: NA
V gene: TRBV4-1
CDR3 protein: CASSQDGGRGGEQFF
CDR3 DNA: TGCGCCAGCAGCCAAGATGGCGGGAGGGGAGGTGAGCAGTTCTTC

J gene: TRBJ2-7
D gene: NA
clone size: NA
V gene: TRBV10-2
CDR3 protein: CASTDLDSYEQYF
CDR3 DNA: TGCGCCAGCACTGACCTGGACTCCTACGAGCAGTACTTC

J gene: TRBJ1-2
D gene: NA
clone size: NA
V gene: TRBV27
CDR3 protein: CASSLPGVYGYTF
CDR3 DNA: TGTGCCAGCAGTTTGCCCGGGGTCTATGGCTACACCTTC

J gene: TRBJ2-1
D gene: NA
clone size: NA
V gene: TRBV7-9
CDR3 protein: CASSSSHLVFSYNEQFF
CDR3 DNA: TGTGCCAGCAGCTCCTCCCATCTAGTTTTCTCTTACAATGAGCAGTTCTTC